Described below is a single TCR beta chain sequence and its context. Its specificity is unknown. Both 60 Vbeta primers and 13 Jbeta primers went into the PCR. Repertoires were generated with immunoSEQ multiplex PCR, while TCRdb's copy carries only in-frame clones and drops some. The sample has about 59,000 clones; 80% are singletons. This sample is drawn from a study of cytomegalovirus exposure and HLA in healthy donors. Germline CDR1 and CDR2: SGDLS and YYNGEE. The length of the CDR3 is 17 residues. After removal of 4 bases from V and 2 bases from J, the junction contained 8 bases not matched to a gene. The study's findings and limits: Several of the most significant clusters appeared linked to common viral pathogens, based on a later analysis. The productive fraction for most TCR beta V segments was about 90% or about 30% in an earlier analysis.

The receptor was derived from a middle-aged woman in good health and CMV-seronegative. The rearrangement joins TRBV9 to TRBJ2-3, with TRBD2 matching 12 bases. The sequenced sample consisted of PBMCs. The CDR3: CASSLKGLAGFTDTQYF. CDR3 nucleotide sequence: TGTGCCAGCAGCCTAAAGGGACTAGCGGGTTTCACAGATACGCAGTATTTT. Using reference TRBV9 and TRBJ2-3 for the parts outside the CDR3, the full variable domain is DSGVTQTPKHLITATGQRVTLRCSPRSGDLSVYWYQQSLDQGLQFLIQYYNGEERAKGNILERFSAQQFPDLHSELNLSSLELGDSALYFCASSLKGLAGFTDTQYFGPGTRLTVL.